The rows below give T cell receptor beta chains drawn from one sample of a study of blood T cell repertoires in COVID-19. TCRdb keeps only in-frame clones here, not all; method: immunoSEQ multiplex PCR. The table lists some 140,000 clones, 70% to 85% of them singletons, with 9.2% in the top ten. The source material was PBMCs or T cells enriched from blood (not recorded which). All receptors come from a man over 45 who had recovered from COVID-19. The CDR3 runs from the conserved cysteine through the conserved F or W. D genes are given only for firm matches. Size tells how often a clone was seen (once, few, many) or the class of an expanded clone, and some rows leave it out.

v_gene	abundance	d_gene	j_gene	CDR3nt	CDR3aa
TRBV5-6	-	-	TRBJ2-4	TGTGCCAGCAGCTTGGCTGAGGAGGGGGCCCAGTACTTC	CASSLAEEGAQYF
TRBV10-1	-	TRBD1	TRBJ1-2	TGCGCCAGCAGCCTCGGACAGGGAGGAGGCTACACCTTC	CASSLGQGGGYTF
TRBV7-9	-	-	TRBJ2-4	TGTGCCAGCAGCCCGCCCGGACAGCCAGTAGCCAAAAACATTCAGTACTTC	CASSPPGQPVAKNIQYF
TRBV7-6	-	-	TRBJ1-5	TGTGCCAGCAGCTTAGAAGCGGGGGGGGGAGGTCAGCCCCAGCATTTT	CASSLEAGGGGQPQHF
TRBV9	-	-	TRBJ2-7	TGTGCCAGCAGCGTAGTACTAGAGGGAGGCGAGCAGTACTTC	CASSVVLEGGEQYF
TRBV3-1/TRBV3-2	-	TRBD1	TRBJ2-7	TGTGCCAGCAGCCAAGGGGGGACAGGGGGATACGAGCAGTACTTC	CASSQGGTGGYEQYF
TRBV7-2	-	TRBD2	TRBJ2-1	TGTGCCAGCAGCTTGCACCTACTAGCGGGGGGGTATAATGAGCAGTTCTTC	CASSLHLLAGGYNEQFF
TRBV7-3	-	TRBD1	TRBJ2-1	TGTGCCAGCAGCTTAACCCCCGGGACAGGGTACAATGAGCAGTTCTTC	CASSLTPGTGYNEQFF
TRBV4-1	-	-	TRBJ1-1	TGCGCCAGCAGCCAACGGGAAGTAGGCTACACTGAAGCTTTCTTT	CASSQREVGYTEAFF
TRBV19	-	-	TRBJ2-7	TGTGCCAGTAGTAAGGAAGCTAGCGCGAGCTCCTACGAGCAGTACTTC	CASSKEASASSYEQYF
TRBV6-4	-	-	TRBJ1-1	TGTGCCAGCAGTGACACCCCCGGGACAAAAAACACTGAAGCTTTCTTT	CASSDTPGTKNTEAFF
TRBV28	-	-	TRBJ2-3	TGTGCCAGCAGTTCTTTTGGAGGGGCAGATACGCAGTATTTT	CASSSFGGADTQYF
TRBV11-3	-	-	TRBJ2-1	TGTGCCAGCAGCTGGGCTACCGGGACTCGCAATGAGCAGTTCTTC	CASSWATGTRNEQFF
TRBV6-1	-	-	TRBJ1-5	TGTGCCAGCAGTGAAATCGGTAGCAATCAGCCCCAGCATTTT	CASSEIGSNQPQHF
TRBV5-1	once	-	TRBJ1-2	TGCGCCAGCAGCTTGGGGCAGGGTCCTGGCTACACCTTC	CASSLGQGPGYTF
TRBV7-8	-	TRBD1	TRBJ2-7	TGTGCCAGCAGCTTCCGACGGGACAGGCCCTACGAGCAGTACTTC	CASSFRRDRPYEQYF
TRBV19	-	TRBD2	TRBJ2-3	TGTGCCAGTAGTCGGGCTAGCGGGGGGGCGGATACGCAGTATTTT	CASSRASGGADTQYF
TRBV28	-	TRBD1	TRBJ1-1	TGTGCCAGCAGGTCGGGACAGGGAAACACTGAAGCTTTCTTT	CASRSGQGNTEAFF